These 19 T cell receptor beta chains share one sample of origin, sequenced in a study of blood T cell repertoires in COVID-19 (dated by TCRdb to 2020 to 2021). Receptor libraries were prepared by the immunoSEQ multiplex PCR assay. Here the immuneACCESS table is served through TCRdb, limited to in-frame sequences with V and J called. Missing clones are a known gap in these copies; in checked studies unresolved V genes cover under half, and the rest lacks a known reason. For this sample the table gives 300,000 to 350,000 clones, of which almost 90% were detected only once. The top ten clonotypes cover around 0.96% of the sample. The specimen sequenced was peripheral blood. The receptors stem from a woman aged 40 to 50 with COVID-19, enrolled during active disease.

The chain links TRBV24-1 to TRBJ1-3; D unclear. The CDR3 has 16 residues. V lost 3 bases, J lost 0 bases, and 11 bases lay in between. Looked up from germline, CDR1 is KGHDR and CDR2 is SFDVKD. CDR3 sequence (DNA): TGTGCCACCAGTGATCCATTACTGAGCTCTGGAAACACCATATATTTT. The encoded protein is CATSDPLLSSGNTIYF.

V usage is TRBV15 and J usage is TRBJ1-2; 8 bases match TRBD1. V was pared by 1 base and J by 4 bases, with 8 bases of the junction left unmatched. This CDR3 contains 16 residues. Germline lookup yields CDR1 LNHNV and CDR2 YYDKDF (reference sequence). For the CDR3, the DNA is TGTGCCACCAGCAGAGTCCAGGGGGCGCCCGCCTATGGCTACACCTTC. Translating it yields CATSRVQGAPAYGYTF.

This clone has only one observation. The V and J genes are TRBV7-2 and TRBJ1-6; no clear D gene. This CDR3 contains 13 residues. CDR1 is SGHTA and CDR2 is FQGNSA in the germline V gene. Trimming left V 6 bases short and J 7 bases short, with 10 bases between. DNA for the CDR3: TGTGCCAGCAGTCTTAGACAAAATTCACCCCTCCACTTT. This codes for CASSLRQNSPLHF.

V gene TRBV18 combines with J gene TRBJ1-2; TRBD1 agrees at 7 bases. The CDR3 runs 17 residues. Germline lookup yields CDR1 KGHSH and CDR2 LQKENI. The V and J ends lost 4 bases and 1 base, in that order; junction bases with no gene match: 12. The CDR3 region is CASSLGTAQIGNYGYTF. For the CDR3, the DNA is TGTGCCAGCTCACTTGGGACAGCCCAAATCGGTAACTATGGCTACACCTTC.

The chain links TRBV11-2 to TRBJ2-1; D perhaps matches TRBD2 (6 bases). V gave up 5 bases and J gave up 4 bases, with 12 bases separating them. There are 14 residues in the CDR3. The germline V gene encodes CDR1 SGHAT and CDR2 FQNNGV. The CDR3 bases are TGTGCCAGCAGCCCGGGACTCCCATACAATGAGCAGTTCTTC. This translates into CASSPGLPYNEQFF.

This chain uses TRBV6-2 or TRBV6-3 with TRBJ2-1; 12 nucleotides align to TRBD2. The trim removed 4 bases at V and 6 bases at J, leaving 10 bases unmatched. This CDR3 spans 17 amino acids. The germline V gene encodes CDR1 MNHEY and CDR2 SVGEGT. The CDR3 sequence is CASSLRTSGTTFNEQFF. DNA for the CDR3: TGTGCCAGCAGTTTACGGACTAGCGGGACTACTTTCAATGAGCAGTTCTTC.

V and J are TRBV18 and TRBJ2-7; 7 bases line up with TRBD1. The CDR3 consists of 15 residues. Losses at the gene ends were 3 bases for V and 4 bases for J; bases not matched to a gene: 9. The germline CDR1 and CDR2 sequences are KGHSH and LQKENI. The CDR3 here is CASSPVTGLRYEQYF. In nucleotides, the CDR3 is TGTGCCAGCTCACCTGTGACAGGGCTACGGTACGAGCAGTACTTC.

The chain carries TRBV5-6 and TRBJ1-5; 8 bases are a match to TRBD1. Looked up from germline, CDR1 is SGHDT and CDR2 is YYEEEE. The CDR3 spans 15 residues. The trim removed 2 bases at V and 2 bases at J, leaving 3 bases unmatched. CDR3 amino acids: CASSFTGQGNQPQHF. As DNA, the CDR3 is TGTGCCAGCAGCTTTACGGGACAGGGCAATCAGCCCCAGCATTTT.

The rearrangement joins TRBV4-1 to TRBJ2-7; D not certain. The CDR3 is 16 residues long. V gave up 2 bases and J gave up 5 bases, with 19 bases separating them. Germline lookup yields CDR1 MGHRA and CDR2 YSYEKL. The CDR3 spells CASSQHLDRSRNEQYF. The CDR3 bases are TGCGCCAGCAGCCAACACCTTGACCGGAGTAGGAACGAGCAGTACTTC.

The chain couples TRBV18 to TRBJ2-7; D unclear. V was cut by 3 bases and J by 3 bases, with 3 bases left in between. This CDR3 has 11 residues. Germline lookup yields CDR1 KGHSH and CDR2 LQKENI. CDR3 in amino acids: CASSPLYEQYF. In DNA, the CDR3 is TGTGCCAGCTCACCCCTCTACGAGCAGTACTTC.

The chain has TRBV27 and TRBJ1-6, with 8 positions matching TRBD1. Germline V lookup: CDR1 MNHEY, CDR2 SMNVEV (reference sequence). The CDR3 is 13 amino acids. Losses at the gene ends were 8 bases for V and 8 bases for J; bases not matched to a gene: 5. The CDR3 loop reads CASRMDRDSPLHF. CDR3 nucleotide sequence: TGTGCCAGCCGGATGGACAGGGATTCACCCCTCCACTTT.

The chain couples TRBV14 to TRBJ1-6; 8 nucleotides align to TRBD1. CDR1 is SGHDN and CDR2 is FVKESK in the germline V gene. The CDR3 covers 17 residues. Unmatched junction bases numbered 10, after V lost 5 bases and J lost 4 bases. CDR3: CASSDFTGGSYNSPLHF. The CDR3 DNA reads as TGTGCCAGCAGCGATTTCACAGGGGGATCTTATAATTCACCCCTCCACTTT.

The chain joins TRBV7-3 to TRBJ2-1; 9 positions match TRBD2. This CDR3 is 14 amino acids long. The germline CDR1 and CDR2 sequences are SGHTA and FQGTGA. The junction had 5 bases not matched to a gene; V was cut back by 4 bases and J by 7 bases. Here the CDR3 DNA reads TGTGCCAGCAGCTCCGTAGCGGGGGAGAATGAGCAGTTCTTC. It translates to CASSSVAGENEQFF.

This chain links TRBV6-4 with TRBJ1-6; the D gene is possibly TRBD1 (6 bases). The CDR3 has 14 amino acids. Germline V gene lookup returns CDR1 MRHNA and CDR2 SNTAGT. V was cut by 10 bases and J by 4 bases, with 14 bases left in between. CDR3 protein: CAKLFRGYNSPLHF. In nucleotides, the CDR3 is TGTGCCAAGCTCTTCAGGGGATATAATTCACCCCTCCACTTT.

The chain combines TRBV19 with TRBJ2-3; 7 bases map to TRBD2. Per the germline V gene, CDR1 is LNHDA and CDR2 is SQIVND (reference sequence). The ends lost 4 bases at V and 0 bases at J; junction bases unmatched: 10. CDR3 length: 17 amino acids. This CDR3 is CASSNRASGTSTDTQYF. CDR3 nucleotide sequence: TGTGCCAGTAGTAACCGGGCTAGCGGAACTAGCACAGATACGCAGTATTTT.

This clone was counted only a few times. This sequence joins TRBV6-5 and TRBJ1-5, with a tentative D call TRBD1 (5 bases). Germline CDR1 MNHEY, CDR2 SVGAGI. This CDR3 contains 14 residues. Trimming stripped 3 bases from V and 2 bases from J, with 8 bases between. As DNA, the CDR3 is TGTGCCAGCAGTTATAGGGGCGGCAATCAGCCCCAGCATTTT. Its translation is CASSYRGGNQPQHF.

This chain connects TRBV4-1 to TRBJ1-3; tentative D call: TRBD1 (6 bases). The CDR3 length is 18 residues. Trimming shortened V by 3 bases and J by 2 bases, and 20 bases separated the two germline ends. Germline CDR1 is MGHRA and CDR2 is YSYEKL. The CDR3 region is CASSQLPGGPKTGNTIYF. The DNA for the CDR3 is TGCGCCAGCAGCCAGCTCCCTGGGGGCCCTAAAACTGGAAACACCATATATTTT.

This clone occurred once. CDR3 bases: TGTGCCAGCAGTCCTTGGTCCGGGACAGGGAATGGTGGCTACACCTTC. This gives the protein CASSPWSGTGNGGYTF. V usage is TRBV27 and J usage is TRBJ1-2; 9 bases fit TRBD1. This CDR3 contains 16 residues. The junction had 14 bases not matched to a gene; V was cut back by 5 bases and J by 7 bases. Germline V gene data show CDR1 as MNHEY and CDR2 as SMNVEV (reference sequence).

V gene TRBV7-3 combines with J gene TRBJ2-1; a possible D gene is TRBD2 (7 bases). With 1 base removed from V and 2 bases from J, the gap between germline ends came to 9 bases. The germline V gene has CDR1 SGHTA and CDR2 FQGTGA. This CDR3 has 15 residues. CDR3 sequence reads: CASSLIGGPYNEQFF. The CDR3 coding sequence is TGTGCCAGCAGCTTAATCGGGGGGCCCTACAATGAGCAGTTCTTC.